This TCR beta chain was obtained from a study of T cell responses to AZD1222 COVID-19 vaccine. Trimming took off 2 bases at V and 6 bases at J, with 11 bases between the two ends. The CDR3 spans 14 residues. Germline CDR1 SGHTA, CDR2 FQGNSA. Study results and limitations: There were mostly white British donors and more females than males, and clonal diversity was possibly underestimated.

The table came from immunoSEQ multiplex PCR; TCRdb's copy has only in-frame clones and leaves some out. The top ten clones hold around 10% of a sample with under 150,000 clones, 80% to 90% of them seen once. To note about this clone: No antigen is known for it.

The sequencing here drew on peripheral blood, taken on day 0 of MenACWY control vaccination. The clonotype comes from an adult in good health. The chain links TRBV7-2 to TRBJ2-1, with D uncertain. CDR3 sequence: CASSLIGELNEQFF. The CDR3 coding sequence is TGTGCCAGCAGCTTAATTGGTGAGCTCAATGAGCAGTTCTTC.